This T cell receptor (beta chain) was identified during a study of blood T cell repertoires in COVID-19. Turning to the study itself: Sources were T cells, B-cell-depleted T cells, or PBMCs; the material itself was cDNA or gDNA.

The CDR3 loop spans 16 amino acids. The V and J ends lost 4 bases and 2 bases, in that order; junction bases with no gene match: 7. The germline CDR1 and CDR2 sequences are KGHSH and LQKENI. Original handling: Using reference gene primer amplification, nucleated cell counts were estimated. Sequencing was performed with immunoSEQ multiplex PCR; in TCRdb, only in-frame clones are kept and a portion is missing. D and trimming come from the DNA, and the V and J calls and clone size come from that table. The table includes a few hundred thousand clones, around 90% detected once. This TCR was sampled from a human donor in a cohort sampled during active COVID-19. The V and J genes are TRBV18 and TRBJ1-2, with 10 nucleotides matching TRBD1. Sequences were obtained from peripheral blood. CDR3 residues: CASSLQRTGGNYGYTF. DNA of the CDR3: TGTGCCAGCTCACTACAACGGACAGGGGGAAACTATGGCTACACCTTC.